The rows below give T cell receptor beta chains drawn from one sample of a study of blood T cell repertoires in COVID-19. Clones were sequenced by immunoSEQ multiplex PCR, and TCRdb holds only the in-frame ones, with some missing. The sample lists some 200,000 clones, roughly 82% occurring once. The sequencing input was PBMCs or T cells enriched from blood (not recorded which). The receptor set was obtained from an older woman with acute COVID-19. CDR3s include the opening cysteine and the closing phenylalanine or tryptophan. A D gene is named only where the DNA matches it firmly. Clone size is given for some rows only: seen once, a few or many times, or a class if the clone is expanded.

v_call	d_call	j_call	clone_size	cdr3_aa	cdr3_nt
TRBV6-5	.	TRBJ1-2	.	CASTEDSFGGYTF	TGTGCCAGCACCGAGGACAGCTTCGGTGGCTACACCTTC
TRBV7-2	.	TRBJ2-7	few	CASSRYYEQYF	TGTGCCAGCAGCCGCTACTACGAGCAGTACTTC
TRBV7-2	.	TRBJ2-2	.	CASSFRGVTGELFF	TGTGCCAGCAGCTTTCGGGGAGTCACCGGGGAGCTGTTTTTT
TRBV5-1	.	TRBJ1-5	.	CASSSGQEGQPQHF	TGCGCCAGCAGCTCAGGGCAGGAAGGTCAGCCCCAGCATTTT
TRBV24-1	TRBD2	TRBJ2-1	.	CATSDPGLDLSREQFF	TGTGCCACCAGTGATCCCGGACTAGACCTCTCAAGAGAGCAGTTCTTC
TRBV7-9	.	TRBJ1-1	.	CASSTGLVNTEAFF	TGTGCCAGCAGCACAGGGTTGGTGAACACTGAAGCTTTCTTT
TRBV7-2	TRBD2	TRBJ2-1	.	CASSTWGGEQFF	TGTGCCAGCAGCACCTGGGGGGGTGAGCAGTTCTTC
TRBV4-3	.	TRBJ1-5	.	CASSQDSDQPQHF	TGCGCCAGCAGCCAAGATAGTGATCAGCCCCAGCATTTT
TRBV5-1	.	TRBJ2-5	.	CASSQQETQYF	TGCGCCAGCAGCCAACAAGAGACCCAGTACTTC
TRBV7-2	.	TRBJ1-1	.	CASSLLGLPVTEAFF	TGTGCCAGCAGCTTACTGGGACTTCCTGTTACTGAAGCTTTCTTT
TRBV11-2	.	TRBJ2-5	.	CASSLVIQGNMRQETQYF	TGTGCCAGCAGCTTAGTCATACAGGGAAATATGCGCCAAGAGACCCAGTACTTC
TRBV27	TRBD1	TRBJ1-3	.	CASSLLWQGALGGNTIYF	TGTGCCAGCAGTTTATTATGGCAGGGGGCGCTTGGTGGAAACACCATATATTTT
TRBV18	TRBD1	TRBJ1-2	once	CASSPGTGANYGYTF	TGTGCCAGCTCACCAGGGACAGGGGCGAACTATGGCTACACCTTC
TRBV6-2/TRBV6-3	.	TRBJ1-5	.	CASSYSYDVGGDQPQHF	TGTGCCAGCAGTTACTCGTACGACGTGGGAGGGGATCAGCCCCAGCATTTT
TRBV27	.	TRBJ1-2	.	CASSRITGFMSYGYTF	TGTGCCAGCAGTAGAATTACAGGGTTCATGTCGTATGGCTACACCTTC
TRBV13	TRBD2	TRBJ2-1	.	CASSPPGGGSYNEQFF	TGTGCCAGCAGCCCCCCGGGGGGTGGCTCCTACAATGAGCAGTTCTTC
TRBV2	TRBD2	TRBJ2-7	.	CASNLIAGTSGSLEQYF	TGTGCCAGCAATCTCATCGCCGGGACTAGCGGGAGTTTAGAGCAGTACTTC
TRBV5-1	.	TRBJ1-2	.	CASSSRANYGYTF	TGCGCCAGCAGCTCCCGGGCTAACTATGGCTACACCTTC
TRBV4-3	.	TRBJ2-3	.	CASSQGGTGYTDTQYF	TGCGCCAGCAGCCAGGGGGGGACAGGCTACACAGATACGCAGTATTTT
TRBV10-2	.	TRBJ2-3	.	CASSEGGDYSVADTQYF	TGCGCCAGCAGTGAAGGGGGGGACTATTCGGTCGCAGATACGCAGTATTTT
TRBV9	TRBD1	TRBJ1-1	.	CASSVSGTGGYRDVTEAFF	TGTGCCAGCAGCGTAAGCGGGACAGGGGGCTACCGGGACGTGACTGAAGCTTTCTTT
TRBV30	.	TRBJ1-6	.	CALRPGETNSPLHF	TGTGCCTTGAGGCCTGGAGAGACCAATTCACCCCTCCACTTT
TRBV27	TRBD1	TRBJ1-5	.	CASTPTGSGNQPQHF	TGTGCCAGCACTCCGACAGGGAGCGGTAATCAGCCCCAGCATTTT
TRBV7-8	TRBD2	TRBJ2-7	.	CASSPRTSGRISYEQYF	TGTGCCAGCAGCCCCCGGACTAGCGGGAGGATAAGCTACGAGCAGTACTTC
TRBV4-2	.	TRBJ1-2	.	CASSQERSDSYGYTF	TGTGCCAGCAGCCAAGAAAGGTCCGACAGTTATGGCTACACCTTC
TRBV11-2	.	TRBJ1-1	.	CASSPAGDTEAFF	TGTGCCAGCAGCCCGGCCGGGGACACTGAAGCTTTCTTT
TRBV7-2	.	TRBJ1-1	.	CASSSKAGTEAFF	TGTGCCAGCAGCTCCAAGGCGGGCACTGAAGCTTTCTTT
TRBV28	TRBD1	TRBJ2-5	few	CASSLDRGGQETQYF	TGTGCCAGCAGCCTGGACAGGGGGGGTCAAGAGACCCAGTACTTC
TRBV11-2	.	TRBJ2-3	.	CASSLRWDTQYF	TGTGCCAGCAGCTTACGGTGGGATACGCAGTATTTT
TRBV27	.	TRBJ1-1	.	CASSSNSMNTEAFF	TGTGCCAGCAGCTCAAACAGCATGAACACTGAAGCTTTCTTT
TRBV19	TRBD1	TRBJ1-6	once	CASSGTGGRTYNSPLHF	TGTGCCAGTAGTGGGACAGGGGGCAGAACCTATAATTCACCCCTCCACTTT
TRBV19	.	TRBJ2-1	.	CASRGGAVVQFF	TGTGCCAGTAGAGGCGGGGCTGTGGTGCAGTTCTTC
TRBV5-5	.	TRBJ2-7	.	CASSSYSTYEQYF	TGTGCCAGCAGCTCCTACTCTACCTACGAGCAGTACTTC
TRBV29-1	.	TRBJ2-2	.	CSVGTPNTGELFF	TGCAGCGTTGGGACACCGAACACCGGGGAGCTGTTTTTT
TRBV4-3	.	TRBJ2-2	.	CASSQAGGGGQGELFF	TGCGCCAGCAGCCAAGCGGGCGGAGGGGGCCAGGGGGAGCTGTTTTTT
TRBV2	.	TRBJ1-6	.	CASSYSSSPLHF	TGTGCCAGCAGTTACTCTAGTTCACCCCTCCACTTT
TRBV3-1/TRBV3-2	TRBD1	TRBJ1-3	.	CASSQDRDRTLSGNTIYF	TGTGCCAGCAGCCAAGATAGGGACAGGACCCTTAGTGGAAACACCATATATTTT
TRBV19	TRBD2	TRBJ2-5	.	CASSGTSALYQETQYF	TGTGCCAGTAGTGGGACTAGCGCCTTATACCAAGAGACCCAGTACTTC
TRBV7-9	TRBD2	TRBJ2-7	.	CASSPSVKREGREQYF	TGTGCCAGCAGCCCATCCGTTAAGCGGGAGGGCAGGGAGCAGTACTTC
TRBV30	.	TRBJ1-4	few	CAWSRATNEKLFF	TGTGCCTGGAGCAGGGCAACTAATGAAAAACTGTTTTTT
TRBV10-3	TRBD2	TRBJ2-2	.	CAITAGGQSGELFF	TGTGCCATCACGGCGGGAGGGCAATCCGGGGAGCTGTTTTTT
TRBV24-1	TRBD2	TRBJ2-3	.	CATSDLKGGTHRGTQYF	TGTGCCACCAGTGATTTAAAGGGAGGGACCCACAGAGGTACGCAGTATTTT
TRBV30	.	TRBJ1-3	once	CAWSEGSTSGNTIYF	TGTGCCTGGAGCGAGGGTAGTACCTCTGGAAACACCATATATTTT
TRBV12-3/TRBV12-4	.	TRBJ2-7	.	CASSIGAYEQYF	TGTGCCAGCAGCATAGGGGCCTACGAGCAGTACTTC
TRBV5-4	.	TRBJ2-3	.	CASSLRGADTDTQYF	TGTGCCAGCAGCTTGCGGGGGGCGGACACAGATACGCAGTATTTT
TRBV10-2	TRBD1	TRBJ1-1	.	CASSDPGQALNTEAFF	TGCGCCAGCAGTGACCCGGGACAGGCACTTAACACTGAAGCTTTCTTT
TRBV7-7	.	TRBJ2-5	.	CASSFGGEGGGEETQYF	TGTGCCAGCAGCTTCGGTGGGGAGGGGGGCGGTGAGGAGACCCAGTACTTC
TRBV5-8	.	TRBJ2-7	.	CASSLREPDTQYF	TGTGCCAGCAGCTTGCGGGAGCCAGACACGCAGTACTTC
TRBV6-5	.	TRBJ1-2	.	CASSYSSAGQHYGYTF	TGTGCCAGCAGTTACTCATCCGCAGGACAGCACTATGGCTACACCTTC
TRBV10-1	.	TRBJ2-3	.	CASSAPSTDTQYF	TGCGCCAGCAGTGCCCCTAGCACAGATACGCAGTATTTT
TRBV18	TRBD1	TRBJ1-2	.	CASSPNRGVGYTF	TGTGCCAGCTCGCCTAACAGGGGTGTCGGCTACACCTTC